The source of this TCR beta chain is a study of blood T cells in healthy people across ages. Study-wide results and caveats: Using unsorted PBMCs precluded a conclusive naive versus antigen-experienced comparison. In these data, TCR beta diversity tracked strongly with naive T cell percentage.

Germline V lookup: CDR1 SGHRS, CDR2 YFSETQ. The CDR3 sequence is 13 residues long. V was trimmed by 1 base and J by 6 bases, leaving 8 bases between them. It was with a sample-barcoded 5' primer and a J-beta primer mix that a second PCR of roughly 7 to 11 cycles was run. MiXCR, run by TCRdb on the 5' RACE reads, gives a single entry per CDR3 protein. In the table there are over 600,000 distinct CDR3 sequences, 40% to 50% of which are singletons. The sample holds a few counts of this clonotype. Antigen specificity is unknown. The sequenced sample was blood. The V gene is TRBV5-1, the J gene TRBJ2-1; D uncertain. This sequence originates from a man of 80 years or more in good health. The CDR3 sequence is CASSLSLANEQFF. CDR3 in DNA: TGCGCCAGCAGCTTGTCCTTGGCCAATGAGCAGTTCTTC. Full variable domain (remainder filled in from reference TRBV5-1 and TRBJ2-1): KAGVTQTPRYLIKTRGQQVTLSCSPISGHRSVSWYQQTPGQGLQFLFEYFSETQRNKGNFPGRFSGRQFSNSRSEMNVSTLELGDSALYLCASSLSLANEQFFGPGTRLTVL.